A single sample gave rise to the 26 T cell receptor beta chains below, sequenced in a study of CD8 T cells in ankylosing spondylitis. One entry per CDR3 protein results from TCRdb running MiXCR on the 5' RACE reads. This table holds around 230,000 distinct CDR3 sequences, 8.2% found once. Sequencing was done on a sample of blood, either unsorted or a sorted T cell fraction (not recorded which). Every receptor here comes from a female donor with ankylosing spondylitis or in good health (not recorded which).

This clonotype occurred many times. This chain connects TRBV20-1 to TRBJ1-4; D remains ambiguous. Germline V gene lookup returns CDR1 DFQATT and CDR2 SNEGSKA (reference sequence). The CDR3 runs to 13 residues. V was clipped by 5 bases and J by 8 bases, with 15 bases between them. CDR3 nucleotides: TGCAGTGCTGTTCACTCCCAAGTGGAAAAACTGTTTTTT. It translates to CSAVHSQVEKLFF.

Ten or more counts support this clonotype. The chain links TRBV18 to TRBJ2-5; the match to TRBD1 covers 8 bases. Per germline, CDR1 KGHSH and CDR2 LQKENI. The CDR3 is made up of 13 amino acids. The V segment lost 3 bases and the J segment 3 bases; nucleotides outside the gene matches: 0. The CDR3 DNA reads TGTGCCAGCTCACCGGGACAGGAAGAGACCCAGTACTTC. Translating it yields CASSPGQEETQYF.

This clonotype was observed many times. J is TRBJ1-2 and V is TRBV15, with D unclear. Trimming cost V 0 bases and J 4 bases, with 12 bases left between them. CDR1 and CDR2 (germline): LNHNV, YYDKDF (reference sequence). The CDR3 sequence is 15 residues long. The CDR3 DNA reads TGTGCCACCAGCAGAGATGGGTCGGACCTCTATGGCTACACCTTC. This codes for CATSRDGSDLYGYTF.

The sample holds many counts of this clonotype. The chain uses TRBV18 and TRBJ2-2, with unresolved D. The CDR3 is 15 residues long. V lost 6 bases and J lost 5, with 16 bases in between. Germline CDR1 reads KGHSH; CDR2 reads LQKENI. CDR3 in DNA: TGTGCCAGCTCCCTCGACCGGACCCTAACCGGGGAGCTGTTTTTT. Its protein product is CASSLDRTLTGELFF.

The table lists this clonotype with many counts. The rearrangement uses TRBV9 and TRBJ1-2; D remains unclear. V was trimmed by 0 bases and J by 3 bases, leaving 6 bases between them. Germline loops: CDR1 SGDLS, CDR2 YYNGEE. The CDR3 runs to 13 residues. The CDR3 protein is CASSVDGYYGYTF. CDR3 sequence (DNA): TGTGCCAGCAGCGTAGACGGCTACTATGGCTACACCTTC. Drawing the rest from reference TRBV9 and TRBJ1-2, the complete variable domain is DSGVTQTPKHLITATGQRVTLRCSPRSGDLSVYWYQQSLDQGLQFLIQYYNGEERAKGNILERFSAQQFPDLHSELNLSSLELGDSALYFCASSVDGYYGYTFGSGTRLTVV.

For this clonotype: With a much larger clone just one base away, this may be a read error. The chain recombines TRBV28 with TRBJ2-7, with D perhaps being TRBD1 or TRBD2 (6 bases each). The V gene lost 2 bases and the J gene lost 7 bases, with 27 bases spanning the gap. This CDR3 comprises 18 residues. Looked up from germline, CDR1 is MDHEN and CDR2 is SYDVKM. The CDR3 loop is CASSLVGGSTTGSIEQYF. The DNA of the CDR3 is TGTGCCAGCAGTTTAGTGGGGGGCTCTACTACGGGCAGTATAGAGCAGTACTTC.

The CDR3 coding sequence is TGTGCCACCAGTGACTCCGGGACAGGTCAAGAGACCCAGTACTTC. Translating gives CATSDSGTGQETQYF. J is TRBJ2-5 and V is TRBV24-1, with 8 bases aligning to TRBD1. The germline gives CDR1 KGHDR, CDR2 SFDVKD. The ends lost 4 bases at V and 2 bases at J; junction bases unmatched: 5. This CDR3 comprises 15 residues.

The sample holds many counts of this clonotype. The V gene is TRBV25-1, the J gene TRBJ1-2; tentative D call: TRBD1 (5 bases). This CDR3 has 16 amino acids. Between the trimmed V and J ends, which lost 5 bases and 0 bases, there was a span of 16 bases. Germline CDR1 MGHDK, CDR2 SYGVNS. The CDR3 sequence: CASSPPGRGANYGYTF. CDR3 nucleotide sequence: TGTGCCAGCAGTCCCCCTGGGAGGGGAGCTAACTATGGCTACACCTTC.

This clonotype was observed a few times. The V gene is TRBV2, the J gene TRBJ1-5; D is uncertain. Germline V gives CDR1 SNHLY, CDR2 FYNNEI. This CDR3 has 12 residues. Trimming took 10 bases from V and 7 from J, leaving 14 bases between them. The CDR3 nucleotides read TGTGCCACGACGAGGGATGGACAGCCCCAGCATTTT. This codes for CATTRDGQPQHF.

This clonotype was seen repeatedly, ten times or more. This CDR3 is CSARWETLYNEQFF. CDR3 DNA: TGCAGTGCTAGGTGGGAGACCCTTTACAATGAGCAGTTCTTC. The J gene is TRBJ2-1, the V gene TRBV20-1; perhaps TRBD2 as D (5 bases). Germline V CDR1 and CDR2: DFQATT, SNEGSKA (reference sequence). V dropped 3 bases and J dropped 4 bases, with 13 bases sitting between them. CDR3 length equals 14 residues.

Here the CDR3 reads CASSLAVEGRETQYF. CDR3 nucleotides: TGTGCCAGCAGTTTAGCTGTTGAAGGGAGGGAGACCCAGTACTTC. V is TRBV12-3 or TRBV12-4 and J is TRBJ2-5; tentatively, D is TRBD2 (6 bases). The V and J ends lost 0 bases and 5 bases respectively, with 13 bases between them. The CDR3 has 15 amino acids.

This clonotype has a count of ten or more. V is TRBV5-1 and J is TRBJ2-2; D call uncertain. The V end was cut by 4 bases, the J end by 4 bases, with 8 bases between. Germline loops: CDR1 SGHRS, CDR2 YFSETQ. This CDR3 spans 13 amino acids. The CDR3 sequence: CASSAKFTGELFF. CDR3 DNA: TGCGCCAGCAGCGCCAAATTCACCGGGGAGCTGTTTTTT.

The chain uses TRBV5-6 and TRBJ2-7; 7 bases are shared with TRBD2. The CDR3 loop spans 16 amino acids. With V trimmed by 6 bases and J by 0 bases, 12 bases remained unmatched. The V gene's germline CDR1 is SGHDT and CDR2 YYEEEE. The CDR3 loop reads CASMVDRGSLSYEQYF. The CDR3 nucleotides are TGTGCCAGCATGGTCGACCGCGGGAGTCTCTCCTACGAGCAGTACTTC.

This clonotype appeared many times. The CDR3 DNA is TGCAGCGTTGCCGCTACTAGCGGGAAGAATGAGCAGTTCTTC. This gives the protein CSVAATSGKNEQFF. This rearrangement joins TRBV29-1 to TRBJ2-1; 10 bases match TRBD2. The CDR3 is 14 amino acids. CDR1 is SQVTM, CDR2 ANQGSEA, per germline. V gave up 4 bases and J gave up 7 bases; unmatched junction bases: 7.

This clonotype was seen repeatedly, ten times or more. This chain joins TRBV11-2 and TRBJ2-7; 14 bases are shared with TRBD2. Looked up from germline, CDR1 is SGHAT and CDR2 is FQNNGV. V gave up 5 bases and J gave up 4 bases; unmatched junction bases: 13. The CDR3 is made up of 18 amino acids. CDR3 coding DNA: TGTGCCAGCAGCATAACCGGGACTAGCGGGAGCCTTACGTACGAGCAGTACTTC. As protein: CASSITGTSGSLTYEQYF.

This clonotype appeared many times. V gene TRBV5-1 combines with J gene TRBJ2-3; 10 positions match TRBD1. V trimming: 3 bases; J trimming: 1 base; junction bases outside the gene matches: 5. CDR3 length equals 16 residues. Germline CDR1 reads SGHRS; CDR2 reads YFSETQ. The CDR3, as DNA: TGCGCCAGCAGCTGGACAGGGGGACGTGGCACAGATACGCAGTATTTT. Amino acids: CASSWTGGRGTDTQYF.

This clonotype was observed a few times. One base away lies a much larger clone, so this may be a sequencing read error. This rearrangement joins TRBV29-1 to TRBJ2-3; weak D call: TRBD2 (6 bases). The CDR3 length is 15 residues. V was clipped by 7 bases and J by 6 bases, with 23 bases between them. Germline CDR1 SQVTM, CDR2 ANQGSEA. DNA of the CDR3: TGCAGCGCGGACCTAGCGACTACAGATGTGGATACGCAGTATTTT. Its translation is CSADLATTDVDTQYF.

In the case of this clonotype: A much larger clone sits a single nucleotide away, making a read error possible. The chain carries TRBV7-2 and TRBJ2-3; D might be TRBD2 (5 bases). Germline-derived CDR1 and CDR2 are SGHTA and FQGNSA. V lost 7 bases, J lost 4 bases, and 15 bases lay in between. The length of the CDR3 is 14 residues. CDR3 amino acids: CASTKRTEADTQYF. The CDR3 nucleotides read TGTGCCAGCACCAAGAGGACGGAGGCAGATACGCAGTATTTT.

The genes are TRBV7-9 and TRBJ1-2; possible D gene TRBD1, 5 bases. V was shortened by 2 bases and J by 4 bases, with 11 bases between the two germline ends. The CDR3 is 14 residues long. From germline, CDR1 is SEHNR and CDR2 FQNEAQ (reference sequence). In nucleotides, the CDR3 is TGTGCCAGCAGCTTACAGGGTTCGCTCTATGGCTACACCTTC. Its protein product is CASSLQGSLYGYTF.

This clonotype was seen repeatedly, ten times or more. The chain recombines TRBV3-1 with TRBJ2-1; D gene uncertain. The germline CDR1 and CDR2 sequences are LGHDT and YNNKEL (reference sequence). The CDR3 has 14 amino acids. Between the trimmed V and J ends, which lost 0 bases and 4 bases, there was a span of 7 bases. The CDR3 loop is CASSQDEIYNEQFF. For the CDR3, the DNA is TGTGCCAGCAGCCAAGATGAGATTTACAATGAGCAGTTCTTC.

The chain's CDR3 is CSASDPWVNGSPLHF. The CDR3 DNA follows: TGCAGTGCTAGTGACCCTTGGGTAAACGGTTCACCCCTCCACTTT. V and J are TRBV20-1 and TRBJ1-6; D uncertain. Looked up from germline, CDR1 is DFQATT and CDR2 is SNEGSKA (reference sequence). This CDR3 comprises 15 residues. The ends were cut back, 3 bases at V and 9 bases at J, with 18 bases in the middle.

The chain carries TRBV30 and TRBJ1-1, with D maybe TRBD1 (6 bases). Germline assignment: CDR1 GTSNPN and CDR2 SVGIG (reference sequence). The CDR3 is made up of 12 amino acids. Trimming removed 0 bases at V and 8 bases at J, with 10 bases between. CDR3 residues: CAWSVWGTEAFF. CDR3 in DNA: TGTGCCTGGAGTGTGTGGGGGACAGAAGCTTTCTTT. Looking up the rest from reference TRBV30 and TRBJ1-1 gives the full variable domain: SQTIHQWPATLVQPVGSPLSLECTVEGTSNPNLYWYRQAAGRGLQLLFYSVGIGQISSEVPQNLSASRPQDRQFILSSKKLLLSDSGFYLCAWSVWGTEAFFGQGTRLTVV.

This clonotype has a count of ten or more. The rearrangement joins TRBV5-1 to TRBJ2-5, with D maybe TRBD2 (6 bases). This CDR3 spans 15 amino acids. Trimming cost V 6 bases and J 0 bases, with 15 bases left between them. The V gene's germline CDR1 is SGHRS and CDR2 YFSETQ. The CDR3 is CASTPGGAYQETQYF. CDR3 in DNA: TGCGCCAGCACCCCGGGCGGGGCGTACCAAGAGACCCAGTACTTC. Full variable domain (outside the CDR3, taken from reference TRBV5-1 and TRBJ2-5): KAGVTQTPRYLIKTRGQQVTLSCSPISGHRSVSWYQQTPGQGLQFLFEYFSETQRNKGNFPGRFSGRQFSNSRSEMNVSTLELGDSALYLCASTPGGAYQETQYFGPGTRLLVL.

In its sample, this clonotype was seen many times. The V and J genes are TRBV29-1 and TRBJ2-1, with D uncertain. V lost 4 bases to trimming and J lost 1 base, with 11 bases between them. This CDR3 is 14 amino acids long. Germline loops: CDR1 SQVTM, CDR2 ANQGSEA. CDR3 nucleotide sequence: TGCAGCGTTGGTGGGAAGGTGTCCTACAATGAGCAGTTCTTC. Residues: CSVGGKVSYNEQFF.

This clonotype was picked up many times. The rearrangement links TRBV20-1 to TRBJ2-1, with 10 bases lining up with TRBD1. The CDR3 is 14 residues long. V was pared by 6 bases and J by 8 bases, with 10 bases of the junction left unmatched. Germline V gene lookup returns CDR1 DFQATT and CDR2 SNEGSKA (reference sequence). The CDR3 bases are TGCAGTGCCAGGGACAGGGGCTTTTCCCATGAGCAGTTCTTC. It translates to CSARDRGFSHEQFF.

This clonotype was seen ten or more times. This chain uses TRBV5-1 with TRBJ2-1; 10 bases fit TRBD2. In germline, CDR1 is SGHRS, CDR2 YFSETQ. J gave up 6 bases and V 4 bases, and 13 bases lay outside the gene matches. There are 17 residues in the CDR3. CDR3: CASSPMESGRARNEQFF. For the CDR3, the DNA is TGCGCCAGCAGCCCGATGGAAAGCGGGAGGGCCCGCAATGAGCAGTTCTTC. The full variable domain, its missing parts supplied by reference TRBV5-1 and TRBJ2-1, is KAGVTQTPRYLIKTRGQQVTLSCSPISGHRSVSWYQQTPGQGLQFLFEYFSETQRNKGNFPGRFSGRQFSNSRSEMNVSTLELGDSALYLCASSPMESGRARNEQFFGPGTRLTVL.